These 10 T cell receptor beta chains were all obtained from the same sample, sequenced in a study of memory CD4+ T cells and cytomegalovirus serostatus. Generated by immunoSEQ multiplex PCR, the TCRdb table keeps only in-frame clones and is missing some. The sample carries around 50,000 clones, roughly 78% recorded once. Single viable CD3+CD4+CD8-CD45RO+ cells were sorted as the memory CD4+ T cells. What was sequenced was memory CD4+ T cells from blood. The receptor source for this set is an adult in good health and CMV-seronegative.

The V and J genes are TRBV5-4 and TRBJ2-2; 8 bases are a match to TRBD1. Germline assignment: CDR1 SGHNT and CDR2 YYREEE (reference sequence). Germline trimming cut 3 bases from V and 6 bases from J; bases unmatched to any gene: 7. The CDR3 extends over 15 amino acids. Here the CDR3 reads CASSSRQGKAGELFF. CDR3 bases: TGTGCCAGCAGCTCCCGACAGGGGAAAGCCGGGGAGCTGTTTTTT.

The rearrangement joins TRBV7-2 to TRBJ1-4, with 7 nucleotides matching TRBD1. V lost 5 bases, J lost 4 bases, and 4 bases stayed unmatched. CDR1 and CDR2 from the germline V gene are SGHTA and FQGNSA. CDR3 length equals 14 residues. CDR3 protein: CASSKDRINEKLFF. The CDR3 DNA sequence: TGTGCCAGCAGCAAGGACAGGATTAATGAAAAACTGTTTTTT.

The rearrangement joins TRBV11-2 to TRBJ2-2; tentative D call: TRBD2 (5 bases). The CDR3 totals 16 residues. V was pared by 2 bases and J by 3 bases, with 13 bases between. Germline V lookup: CDR1 SGHAT, CDR2 FQNNGV. CDR3 in amino acids: CASSLKGGSYTGELFF. CDR3 nucleotide sequence: TGTGCCAGCAGCTTAAAAGGCGGGTCCTACACCGGGGAGCTGTTTTTT.

This clone has just one count. The rearrangement joins TRBV27 to TRBJ1-2; the D gene is possibly TRBD1 (5 bases). Germline-derived CDR1 and CDR2 are MNHEY and SMNVEV (reference sequence). V was shortened by 2 bases and J by 7 bases, with 14 bases between the two germline ends. The CDR3 loop spans 14 amino acids. The CDR3 DNA sequence: TGTGCCAGCAGTTTAAATGTCGGGGCGGGTGGCTACACCTTC. Translating it yields CASSLNVGAGGYTF.

The table lists this clone with a count of one. V and J are TRBV9 and TRBJ1-1; unclear D gene. The CDR3 runs to 18 residues. Between the trimmed V and J ends, which lost 4 bases and 3 bases, there was a span of 25 bases. Germline assignment: CDR1 SGDLS and CDR2 YYNGEE. CDR3 loop: CASSSRPVLHPADTEAFF. Here the CDR3 DNA reads TGTGCCAGCAGCTCACGACCGGTATTACACCCTGCGGACACTGAAGCTTTCTTT.

This clone was seen a few times. V is TRBV28 and J is TRBJ1-1; 8 bases line up with TRBD1. CDR3 size: 16 residues. The J segment lost 5 bases and the V segment lost 7 bases, leaving 15 bases of the junction unmatched. Germline CDR1 and CDR2: MDHEN and SYDVKM. The CDR3 nucleotides read TGTGCCAGCACCACCCCCTCGGCAGGGGGCCGGACTGAAGCTTTCTTT. Translated: CASTTPSAGGRTEAFF.

The rearrangement links TRBV6-5 to TRBJ1-4, with a possible D match to TRBD1 (6 bases). Germline CDR1 reads MNHEY; CDR2 reads SVGAGI. V lost 0 bases and J lost 8, with 13 bases in between. The length of the CDR3 is 15 residues. CDR3 region: CASSYSGQKGEKLFF. The CDR3, as DNA: TGTGCCAGCAGTTACTCCGGACAGAAAGGGGAAAAACTGTTTTTT.

This clone was picked up a small number of times. The chain combines TRBV27 with TRBJ1-1, with D perhaps TRBD1 (6 bases). V shed 0 bases and J shed 1 base, with 12 bases lying between them. Germline V lookup: CDR1 MNHEY, CDR2 SMNVEV (reference sequence). The CDR3 is 16 residues long. CDR3 protein: CASSLSSRGRNTEAFF. The CDR3, as DNA: TGTGCCAGCAGTTTATCCTCCAGGGGACGGAACACTGAAGCTTTCTTT.

This clone has ten or more counts. The chain has TRBV29-1 and TRBJ1-2; TRBD1 matches at 7 bases. J lost 4 bases, V lost 3 bases, and 5 bases had no gene match. Germline V gives CDR1 SQVTM, CDR2 ANQGSEA. The CDR3 is made up of 13 amino acids. Written as DNA, the CDR3 is TGCAGCGTTGATGACAGGGTGGGCTATGGCTACACCTTC. It codes for CSVDDRVGYGYTF.

This chain joins TRBV7-9 and TRBJ2-5; 8 nucleotides align to TRBD1. V lost 1 base to trimming and J lost 4 bases; unmatched junction nucleotides: 8. From germline, CDR1 is SEHNR and CDR2 FQNEAQ (reference sequence). The CDR3 consists of 16 residues. The chain's CDR3 is CASSLEGQGAGETQYF. The CDR3 coding sequence is TGTGCCAGCAGCTTAGAAGGGCAGGGGGCAGGAGAGACCCAGTACTTC.